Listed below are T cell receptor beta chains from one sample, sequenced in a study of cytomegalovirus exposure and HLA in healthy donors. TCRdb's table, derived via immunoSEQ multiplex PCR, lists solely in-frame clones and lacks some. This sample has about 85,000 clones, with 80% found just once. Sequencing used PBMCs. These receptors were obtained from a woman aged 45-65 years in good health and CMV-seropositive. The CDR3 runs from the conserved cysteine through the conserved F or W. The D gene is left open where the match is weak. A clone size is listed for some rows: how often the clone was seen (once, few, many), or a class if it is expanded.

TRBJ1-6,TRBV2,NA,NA,CASSGRGSASPLHF,TGTGCCAGCAGTGGACGGGGAAGTGCATCACCCCTCCACTTT
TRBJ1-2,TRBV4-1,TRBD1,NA,CASSQPGQGDGYTF,TGCGCCAGCAGCCAACCAGGACAGGGGGATGGCTACACCTTC
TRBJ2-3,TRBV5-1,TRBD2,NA,CASSALAGEVYDTQYF,TGCGCCAGCAGCGCCCTAGCGGGAGAGGTGTACGATACGCAGTATTTT
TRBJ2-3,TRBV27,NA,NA,CASSLSGTDTQYF,TGTGCCAGCAGTTTGTCTGGCACAGATACGCAGTATTTT
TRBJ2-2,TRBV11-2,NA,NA,CASSSYEGPPGELFF,TGTGCCAGCAGCTCTTATGAGGGCCCCCCCGGGGAGCTGTTTTTT
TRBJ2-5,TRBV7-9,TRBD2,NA,CASSPIIRTSGYQETQYF,TGTGCCAGCAGCCCGATTATCCGGACTAGCGGGTACCAAGAGACCCAGTACTTC
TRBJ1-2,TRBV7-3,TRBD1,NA,CASSGDRVNGYTF,TGTGCCAGCAGCGGGGACAGGGTGAACGGCTACACCTTC
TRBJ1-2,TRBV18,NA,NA,CASSPKAGLGYTF,TGTGCCAGCTCACCGAAGGCGGGCCTCGGCTACACCTTC
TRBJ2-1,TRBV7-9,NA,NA,CASSLVAGGRQQFF,TGTGCCAGCAGCTTAGTGGCTGGGGGCAGGCAGCAGTTCTTC
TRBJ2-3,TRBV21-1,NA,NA,CASSKTGVSTDTQYF,TGTGCCAGCAGCAAGACAGGGGTTAGCACAGATACGCAGTATTTT
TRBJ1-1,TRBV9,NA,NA,CASSVATGGYTEAFF,TGTGCCAGCAGCGTAGCTACTGGGGGGTACACTGAAGCTTTCTTT
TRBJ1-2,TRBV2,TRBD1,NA,CASRDRGLLGYTF,TGTGCCAGCAGGGACAGGGGACTGTTGGGCTACACCTTC
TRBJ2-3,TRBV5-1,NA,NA,CASSSPQGFRTDTQYF,TGCGCCAGCAGCTCCCCGCAGGGGTTTCGCACAGATACGCAGTATTTT
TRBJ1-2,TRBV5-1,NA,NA,CASSLAGLINYGYTF,TGCGCCAGCAGCTTGGCTGGACTGATTAACTATGGCTACACCTTC
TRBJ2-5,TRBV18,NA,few,CASSPGLGGDETQYF,TGTGCCAGCTCACCCGGACTAGGGGGTGATGAGACCCAGTACTTC
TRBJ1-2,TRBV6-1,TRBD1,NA,CASSTGEQGGYTF,TGTGCCAGCTCGACAGGGGAGCAGGGTGGCTACACCTTC
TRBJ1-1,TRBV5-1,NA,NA,CASSLHESLEAFF,TGCGCCAGCAGCTTGCATGAGAGCCTTGAAGCTTTCTTT
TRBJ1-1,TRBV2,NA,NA,CASIRRGINTEAFF,TGTGCCAGCATAAGACGGGGGATAAACACTGAAGCTTTCTTT
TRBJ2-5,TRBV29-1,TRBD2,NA,CSVEAERGGQETQYF,TGCAGCGTTGAGGCCGAGCGGGGGGGCCAAGAGACCCAGTACTTC
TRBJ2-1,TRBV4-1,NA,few,CASSQEVRVYNEQFF,TGCGCCAGCAGCCAAGAGGTCCGGGTCTACAATGAGCAGTTCTTC
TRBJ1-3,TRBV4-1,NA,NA,CASSQDVGDYSGNTIYF,TGCGCCAGCAGCCAAGATGTAGGGGATTACTCTGGAAACACCATATATTTT
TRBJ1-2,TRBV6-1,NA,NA,CASSPGQYGYTF,TGTGCCAGCAGCCCCGGACAGTATGGCTACACCTTC
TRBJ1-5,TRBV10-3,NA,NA,CAISEEGEQPQHF,TGTGCCATCAGTGAGGAGGGGGAACAGCCCCAGCATTTT
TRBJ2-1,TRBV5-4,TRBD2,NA,CASSFGTSFYNEQFF,TGTGCCAGCAGCTTCGGGACTAGCTTCTACAATGAGCAGTTCTTC
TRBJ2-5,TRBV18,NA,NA,CASSPFRAQETQYF,TGTGCCAGCTCACCCTTCAGGGCGCAAGAGACCCAGTACTTC
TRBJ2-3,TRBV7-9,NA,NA,CASSLEALESTQYF,TGTGCCAGCAGCTTAGAGGCTCTGGAGAGTACGCAGTATTTT
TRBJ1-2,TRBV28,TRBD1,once,CASRGDRDNGYTF,TGTGCCAGCAGGGGGGACAGGGACAATGGCTACACCTTC
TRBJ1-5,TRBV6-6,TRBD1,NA,CASSYQTGVNQPQHF,TGTGCCAGCAGTTACCAGACAGGGGTAAATCAGCCCCAGCATTTT
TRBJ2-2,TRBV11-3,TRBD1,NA,CASSHGTGRGTGELFF,TGTGCCAGCAGCCACGGGACAGGGCGGGGAACCGGGGAGCTGTTTTTT